One sample yielded the 30 T cell receptor beta chains listed below, sequenced in a study of cytomegalovirus exposure and HLA in healthy donors. Vbeta (60) and Jbeta (13) primers were used in the PCR. Profiling relied on immunoSEQ multiplex PCR, and the TCRdb table lists in-frame clones only, not all of them. The table has some 71,000 clones, 70% seen once. Sequencing input: PBMCs. The receptor set was obtained from a woman aged 45 to 65 in good health and CMV-seropositive.

This chain connects TRBV7-2 to TRBJ1-4; 7 bases are shared with TRBD1. The CDR3 runs to 13 residues. The junction had 8 bases not matched to a gene; V was cut back by 8 bases and J by 8 bases. CDR1 and CDR2 from the germline V gene are SGHTA and FQGNSA. The CDR3 spells CASQLDRREKLFF. CDR3 coding DNA: TGTGCCAGCCAGTTGGACAGGAGAGAAAAACTGTTTTTT.

The genes are TRBV5-1 and TRBJ2-2; TRBD1 agrees at 9 bases. CDR3 length: 16 amino acids. Germline CDR1 SGHRS, CDR2 YFSETQ. The V segment lost 1 base and the J segment 4 bases; nucleotides outside the gene matches: 5. For the CDR3, the DNA is TGCGCCAGCAGCTTGCCCGGGACAGGGCTCACCGGGGAGCTGTTTTTT. The encoded protein is CASSLPGTGLTGELFF.

Only one count was recorded for this clone. The rearrangement joins TRBV4-1 to TRBJ2-1; 10 bases line up with TRBD2. Germline V gene sequence: CDR1 MGHRA, CDR2 YSYEKL. The CDR3 consists of 15 residues. V gave up 0 bases and J gave up 7 bases; unmatched junction bases: 3. Here the CDR3 DNA reads TGCGCCAGCAGCCAAGATTTTAGCGGGGGGAATGAGCAGTTCTTC. The encoded protein is CASSQDFSGGNEQFF.

The chain carries TRBV29-1 and TRBJ2-7, with 12 bases that match TRBD1. V lost 3 bases, J lost 5 bases, and 2 bases stayed unmatched. Germline CDR1 is SQVTM and CDR2 is ANQGSEA. CDR3 length: 13 residues. The DNA for the CDR3 is TGCAGCGTTGATGGGACAGGGGGCAACGAGCAGTACTTC. It yields the protein CSVDGTGGNEQYF.

The CDR3 DNA reads as TGTGCCAGCAGCTTACCCCAGAACACTGAAGCTTTCTTT. Protein product: CASSLPQNTEAFF. The V and J genes are TRBV11-2 and TRBJ1-1, with D unresolved. Germline CDR1 and CDR2: SGHAT and FQNNGV. The CDR3 loop spans 13 amino acids. The V end lost 2 bases, the J end lost 1 base, and 5 bases lay between the germline ends. Based on the CDR3 plus reference TRBV11-2 and TRBJ1-1, the full variable domain is EAGVAQSPRYKIIEKRQSVAFWCNPISGHATLYWYQQILGQGPKLLIQFQNNGVVDDSQLPKDRFSAERLKGVDSTLKIQPAKLEDSAVYLCASSLPQNTEAFFGQGTRLTVV.

CDR3 DNA: TGCGCCAGCAGTCTTACCGGGACAGGGAACACCGGGGAGCTGTTTTTT. This translates into CASSLTGTGNTGELFF. The rearrangement uses TRBV5-1 and TRBJ2-2; 8 bases fit TRBD1. The CDR3 sequence is 16 residues long. V gave up 5 bases and J gave up 1 base; unmatched junction bases: 7. Germline assignment: CDR1 SGHRS and CDR2 YFSETQ.

The rearrangement uses TRBV27 and TRBJ1-1, with D possibly being TRBD1 (5 bases). Deletions cut 2 bases from V and 1 base from J, with 14 bases between. Germline loops: CDR1 MNHEY, CDR2 SMNVEV (reference sequence). The CDR3 is made up of 16 amino acids. CDR3 residues: CASSLQQGSPNTEAFF. The CDR3 coding sequence is TGTGCCAGCAGTTTACAGCAGGGTTCGCCGAACACTGAAGCTTTCTTT.

This clone has just a few counts. The V and J genes are TRBV4-3 and TRBJ2-7; TRBD2 matches 15 bases. J was trimmed by 3 bases and V by 2 bases; bases with no gene match: 8. The CDR3 has 18 residues. Germline V CDR1 and CDR2: LGHNA, YSLEER. CDR3 in DNA: TGCGCCAGCAGCCAATTTGAGGGGACTAGCGGGGGGATCTACGAGCAGTACTTC. It translates to CASSQFEGTSGGIYEQYF.

J is TRBJ1-1 and V is TRBV6-6; no clear D gene. Trimming took off 6 bases at V and 0 bases at J, with 11 bases between the two ends. Germline CDR1 and CDR2: MNHNY and SVGAGI (reference sequence). The CDR3 consists of 14 residues. The CDR3 region is CASSFLEVNTEAFF. DNA of the CDR3: TGTGCCAGCAGCTTCCTCGAGGTGAACACTGAAGCTTTCTTT.

This chain connects TRBV6-7 to TRBJ1-5; TRBD1 aligns across 9 bases. TRBV6-7 is sorted into the ORF group, with uncertain function. V lost 8 bases to trimming and J lost 6 bases; unmatched junction nucleotides: 5. The CDR3 has 13 residues. The CDR3 loop reads CASLGQGCQPQHF. The CDR3 DNA reads as TGTGCCAGCCTTGGACAGGGGTGTCAGCCCCAGCATTTT.

This clone has just a few counts. V usage is TRBV11-2 and J usage is TRBJ2-2; TRBD1 is a possible D gene (5 bases). V was clipped by 2 bases and J by 3 bases, with 13 bases between them. This CDR3 is built from 16 residues. Germline loops: CDR1 SGHAT, CDR2 FQNNGV. The DNA of the CDR3 is TGTGCCAGCAGCTTACAAGGGGTAGGGGACACCGGGGAGCTGTTTTTT. This gives the protein CASSLQGVGDTGELFF.

In DNA form, the CDR3 reads TGTGCCAGCAGTTACCGGGACTTCACAGATACGCAGTATTTT. The encoded protein is CASSYRDFTDTQYF. The V call is TRBV28, the J call TRBJ2-3; TRBD2 might be the D (6 bases). The V gene lost 4 bases and the J gene lost 2 bases, with 10 bases spanning the gap. The CDR3 sequence is 14 residues long. CDR1 and CDR2 from the germline V gene are MDHEN and SYDVKM.

This rearrangement joins TRBV11-2 to TRBJ2-7; 8 positions match TRBD2. J gave up 3 bases and V 5 bases, and 6 bases lay outside the gene matches. The CDR3 is 14 residues long. Germline V gives CDR1 SGHAT, CDR2 FQNNGV. The CDR3 region is CASSSPGGIYEQYF. The CDR3 DNA sequence: TGTGCCAGCAGCAGCCCGGGGGGGATCTACGAGCAGTACTTC.

The chain links TRBV7-2 to TRBJ1-5; TRBD1 matches at 7 bases. The CDR3 extends over 16 amino acids. Germline CDR1 is SGHTA and CDR2 is FQGNSA. V lost 1 base to trimming and J lost 4 bases; unmatched junction nucleotides: 7. In DNA form, the CDR3 reads TGTGCCAGCAGCTTAGAGGGGACAGATTTTAATCAGCCCCAGCATTTT. Translated: CASSLEGTDFNQPQHF. Together with reference TRBV7-2 and TRBJ1-5, the CDR3 gives the full variable domain: GAGVSQSPSNKVTEKGKDVELRCDPISGHTALYWYRQSLGQGLEFLIYFQGNSAPDKSGLPSDRFSAERTGGSVSTLTIQRTQQEDSAVYLCASSLEGTDFNQPQHFGDGTRLSIL.

V is TRBV5-4 and J is TRBJ2-3; the D gene is possibly TRBD2 (9 bases). V was shortened by 6 bases and J by 6 bases, with 20 bases between the two germline ends. The length of the CDR3 is 15 residues. Germline values: CDR1 SGHNT, CDR2 YYREEE (reference sequence). The CDR3 loop is CASTQGASGADTQYF. The CDR3 bases are TGTGCCAGCACCCAGGGGGCTAGCGGGGCGGATACGCAGTATTTT.

This clone was found once. Other DNA sequences in the same sample also yield this CDR3. The chain is built from TRBV30 and TRBJ1-2, with TRBD1 identical over 7 bases. The junction had 0 bases not matched to a gene; V was cut back by 4 bases and J by 4 bases. The V gene's germline CDR1 is GTSNPN and CDR2 SVGIG (reference sequence). The CDR3 runs to 11 residues. CDR3 in amino acids: CAWTGGYGYTF. In nucleotides, the CDR3 is TGTGCCTGGACAGGGGGCTATGGCTACACCTTC.

The chain carries TRBV28 and TRBJ2-7; D perhaps matches TRBD2 (6 bases). CDR3 length: 15 residues. V lost 7 bases and J lost 2, with 18 bases in between. Germline CDR1 is MDHEN and CDR2 is SYDVKM. The CDR3, as DNA: TGTGCCAGCACCCCCCCCGGGACTGCCGCCTACGAGCAGTACTTC. Residues: CASTPPGTAAYEQYF.

The V and J genes are TRBV9 and TRBJ1-3; D remains unclear. Trimming removed 3 bases from V and 3 bases from J, with 13 bases in between. The CDR3 runs 15 residues. CDR1 and CDR2 (germline): SGDLS, YYNGEE. The CDR3 reads CASSADPTGGNTIYF. The DNA for the CDR3 is TGTGCCAGCAGCGCCGATCCTACTGGTGGAAACACCATATATTTT.

The genes are TRBV10-3 and TRBJ2-1; 10 bases are shared with TRBD1. The V gene's germline CDR1 is ENHRY and CDR2 SYGVKD. V shed 9 bases, J shed 9 bases, and the junction held 14 bases outside the gene matches. There are 15 residues in the CDR3. CDR3 DNA sequence: TGTGCCATAGGACTGGGACAGGGGAGTGGTGGTGAGCAGTTCTTC. Translation: CAIGLGQGSGGEQFF.

V usage is TRBV5-4 and J usage is TRBJ2-3, with D maybe TRBD2 (6 bases). The germline V and J ends were trimmed by 1 base and 4 bases, with 13 bases remaining between them. The CDR3 has 15 residues. The germline V gene encodes CDR1 SGHNT and CDR2 YYREEE (reference sequence). CDR3 DNA: TGTGCCAGCAGCTTGTCGGCGGGAAGGGCAGATACGCAGTATTTT. Its protein is CASSLSAGRADTQYF.

The chain links TRBV19 to TRBJ2-1; 10 bases match TRBD2. Germline CDR1 reads LNHDA; CDR2 reads SQIVND (reference sequence). This CDR3 is 15 amino acids long. The ends lost 8 bases at V and 9 bases at J; junction bases unmatched: 13. The CDR3 loop is CASGPVLAGAGEQFF. The CDR3 DNA is TGTGCCAGTGGCCCCGTTCTAGCGGGAGCTGGTGAGCAGTTCTTC.

This clone was picked up one time. The V call is TRBV5-4, the J call TRBJ2-5, with TRBD1 as a possible D gene (5 bases). Trimming took off 0 bases at V and 0 bases at J, with 9 bases between the two ends. The CDR3 totals 15 residues. CDR1 SGHNT and CDR2 YYREEE come from the germline V gene (reference sequence). CDR3 sequence: CASSLGAGNQETQYF. The CDR3 DNA follows: TGTGCCAGCAGCTTGGGAGCAGGGAACCAAGAGACCCAGTACTTC.

The chain couples TRBV10-3 to TRBJ1-1; 8 nucleotides align to TRBD1. J was trimmed by 3 bases and V by 6 bases; bases with no gene match: 6. CDR1 and CDR2 from the germline V gene are ENHRY and SYGVKD. This CDR3 region has 14 residues. The CDR3 sequence is CAIREQGVDTEAFF. CDR3 DNA sequence: TGTGCCATCAGAGAACAGGGGGTGGACACTGAAGCTTTCTTT.

This clone was counted a single time. The chain joins TRBV5-1 to TRBJ2-2; 14 bases line up with TRBD2. Looked up from germline, CDR1 is SGHRS and CDR2 is YFSETQ. The junction had 8 bases not matched to a gene; V was cut back by 0 bases and J by 1 base. The CDR3 has 20 residues. The CDR3 coding sequence is TGCGCCAGCAGCTTGGCCGAGGGACTAGCGGGAGTGAGGAACACCGGGGAGCTGTTTTTT. Its translation: CASSLAEGLAGVRNTGELFF. Based on the CDR3 plus reference TRBV5-1 and TRBJ2-2, the full variable domain is KAGVTQTPRYLIKTRGQQVTLSCSPISGHRSVSWYQQTPGQGLQFLFEYFSETQRNKGNFPGRFSGRQFSNSRSEMNVSTLELGDSALYLCASSLAEGLAGVRNTGELFFGEGSRLTVL.

This chain links TRBV11-3 with TRBJ2-1, with 9 bases matching TRBD1. J gave up 7 bases and V 4 bases, and 5 bases lay outside the gene matches. The V gene's germline CDR1 is SGHNT and CDR2 YENEEA. The CDR3 extends over 14 amino acids. This chain's CDR3 is CASSYGTGWNEQFF. The CDR3 coding sequence is TGTGCCAGCAGCTACGGGACAGGGTGGAATGAGCAGTTCTTC.

The rearrangement links TRBV9 to TRBJ2-5; a possible D gene is TRBD2 (5 bases). Per the germline V gene, CDR1 is SGDLS and CDR2 is YYNGEE. The CDR3 is 14 residues long. V was shortened by 1 base and J by 4 bases, with 11 bases between the two germline ends. CDR3 DNA: TGTGCCAGCAGCGTATATGGCGGACTAGAGACCCAGTACTTC. Amino acid sequence: CASSVYGGLETQYF.

V and J are TRBV27 and TRBJ1-3, with TRBD1 matching 8 bases. Trimming cost V 4 bases and J 0 bases; bases outside gene matches: 2. The CDR3 consists of 15 residues. Per germline, CDR1 MNHEY and CDR2 SMNVEV (reference sequence). CDR3 protein: CASSWTGNSGNTIYF. The DNA for the CDR3 is TGTGCCAGCAGTTGGACAGGGAACTCTGGAAACACCATATATTTT.

The chain combines TRBV6-4 with TRBJ1-2; a possible D gene is TRBD1 (5 bases). Deletions cut 3 bases from V and 4 bases from J, with 9 bases between. This CDR3 region has 13 residues. Germline V gene data show CDR1 as MRHNA and CDR2 as SNTAGT. The chain's CDR3 is CASSDTGGYGYTF. DNA for the CDR3: TGTGCCAGCAGTGATACCGGGGGCTATGGCTACACCTTC.

A single count supports this clone. V usage is TRBV5-1 and J usage is TRBJ1-1; D may be TRBD1 (5 bases). The V end lost 0 bases, the J end lost 2 bases, and 17 bases lay between the germline ends. The CDR3 is made up of 17 amino acids. CDR1 is SGHRS and CDR2 is YFSETQ in the germline V gene. CDR3 in amino acids: CASSLESGPIGNTEAFF. The CDR3 DNA sequence: TGCGCCAGCAGCTTGGAGTCAGGGCCTATAGGAAACACTGAAGCTTTCTTT. Variable domain in full (rest from reference TRBV5-1 and TRBJ1-1): KAGVTQTPRYLIKTRGQQVTLSCSPISGHRSVSWYQQTPGQGLQFLFEYFSETQRNKGNFPGRFSGRQFSNSRSEMNVSTLELGDSALYLCASSLESGPIGNTEAFFGQGTRLTVV.

V gene TRBV18 combines with J gene TRBJ2-7, with D tentatively TRBD1 (6 bases). From germline, CDR1 is KGHSH and CDR2 LQKENI. The CDR3 is 13 amino acids. V gave up 1 base and J gave up 3 bases, with 7 bases separating them. CDR3 nucleotide sequence: TGTGCCAGCTCACCACGGACAGACTACGAGCAGTACTTC. Translated: CASSPRTDYEQYF.